What follows are 15 T cell receptor beta chains derived from one specimen sequenced in a study of T cells in localized non-small cell lung cancer. The method was immunoSEQ multiplex PCR; TCRdb's version includes in-frame clones alone and lacks a portion of them. The sample yields approximately 7,000 clones, about 21% seen once. Here the sequenced sample was lung tumor tissue, taken before any cancer treatment. The receptors come from a man between 40 and 70 years old with stage III squamous cell lung carcinoma.

This clone was recorded a few times. The V call is TRBV6-8, the J call TRBJ2-3; unclear D gene. Germline V gene data show CDR1 as MNHGY and CDR2 as SAAAGT. V lost 4 bases and J lost 2, with 13 bases in between. The CDR3 is 15 residues long. The CDR3 DNA follows: TGTGCCAGCAGTTGGCCCTCTCTCCACACAGATACGCAGTATTTT. As protein: CASSWPSLHTDTQYF.

This rearrangement joins TRBV11-3 to TRBJ2-3, with a tentative D call TRBD2 (6 bases). The CDR3 has 18 residues. CDR1 is SGHNT and CDR2 is YENEEA in the germline V gene. Trimming removed 2 bases from V and 7 bases from J, with 25 bases in between. CDR3 coding DNA: TGTGCCAGCAGCTTAACCGGTTTGGGGGTGCGCGGGATGAATACGCAGTATTTT. This translates into CASSLTGLGVRGMNTQYF.

This clone was observed a handful of times. The chain's CDR3 is CAWAISQGAGRAFF. CDR3 DNA sequence: TGTGCCTGGGCGATTAGCCAGGGGGCCGGTAGGGCTTTCTTT. The V call is TRBV30, the J call TRBJ1-1, with 8 bases lining up with TRBD1. Germline CDR1 is GTSNPN and CDR2 is SVGIG (reference sequence). V gave up 5 bases and J gave up 11 bases; unmatched junction bases: 16. The CDR3 runs 14 residues.

A single count supports this clone. The rearrangement joins TRBV5-1 to TRBJ1-6; 7 nucleotides line up with TRBD1. The CDR3 covers 15 residues. J lost 7 bases, V lost 0 bases, and 4 bases had no gene match. CDR1 and CDR2 from the germline V gene are SGHRS and YFSETQ. CDR3 sequence (DNA): TGCGCCAGCAGCTTGGGAGGACAGGCCAATTCACCCCTCCACTTT. Residues: CASSLGGQANSPLHF.

By share of the sample, this clone is medium-sized. The chain is built from TRBV11-3 and TRBJ2-3, with D perhaps given as TRBD1 or TRBD2 (6 bases each). Trimming stripped 3 bases from V and 3 bases from J, with 13 bases between. Germline values: CDR1 SGHNT, CDR2 YENEEA. The CDR3 is 15 residues long. CDR3 in amino acids: CASSLTGARTDTQYF. The DNA for the CDR3 is TGTGCCAGCAGCTTGACGGGGGCGCGTACAGATACGCAGTATTTT.

This clone was counted a few times. V and J are TRBV11-3 and TRBJ1-4; D unclear. V dropped 5 bases and J dropped 8 bases, with 18 bases sitting between them. Germline CDR1 is SGHNT and CDR2 is YENEEA. There are 15 residues in the CDR3. This CDR3 is CASSSTGTAGEKLFF. CDR3 DNA: TGTGCCAGCAGCAGTACGGGCACAGCGGGGGAAAAACTGTTTTTT.

The gene calls are TRBV6-8 and TRBJ1-5; D gene unclear. V was shortened by 8 bases and J by 4 bases, with 18 bases between the two germline ends. The CDR3 totals 15 residues. Germline V gene sequence: CDR1 MNHGY, CDR2 SAAAGT. The CDR3 loop is CASRSIGRENQPQHF. CDR3 nucleotides: TGTGCCAGCCGAAGCATCGGACGGGAAAATCAGCCCCAGCATTTT.

This clone was seen only a few times. V gene TRBV5-1 combines with J gene TRBJ1-2; no clear D. CDR3 length: 15 amino acids. Germline V lookup: CDR1 SGHRS, CDR2 YFSETQ. V shed 5 bases and J shed 0 bases, with 14 bases lying between them. Written as DNA, the CDR3 is TGCGCCAGCAGTCCTTGGCAGGTAGCTAACTATGGCTACACCTTC. Protein product: CASSPWQVANYGYTF.

The chain uses TRBV5-1 and TRBJ2-7; 9 bases fit TRBD1. Germline CDR1 reads SGHRS; CDR2 reads YFSETQ. V lost 4 bases and J lost 4; bases outside the gene matches: 9. The CDR3 is 15 residues long. In DNA form, the CDR3 reads TGCGCCAGCAGCCCTGGCTACAGGGGGCTGTACGAGCAGTACTTC. Translating it yields CASSPGYRGLYEQYF.

This clone is medium-sized in the sample. The chain joins TRBV28 to TRBJ1-2, with D perhaps TRBD1 (6 bases). This CDR3 comprises 12 residues. Germline V lookup: CDR1 MDHEN, CDR2 SYDVKM. Trimming cost V 8 bases and J 3 bases, with 10 bases left between them. The CDR3 protein is CASSRGDYGYTF. The CDR3 DNA is TGTGCCAGCTCTAGGGGGGACTATGGCTACACCTTC.

The V call is TRBV9, the J call TRBJ1-3; D might be TRBD1 (5 bases). Germline V lookup: CDR1 SGDLS, CDR2 YYNGEE. V was cut by 0 bases and J by 4 bases, with 14 bases left in between. The CDR3 covers 16 residues. CDR3 region: CASSVGGQGAGNTIYF. The CDR3 nucleotides read TGTGCCAGCAGCGTAGGGGGTCAGGGAGCCGGAAACACCATATATTTT.

The chain employs TRBV11-3 and TRBJ2-7, with 8 positions matching TRBD1. With V trimmed by 6 bases and J by 2 bases, 6 bases remained unmatched. The CDR3 spans 14 residues. Germline V gene data show CDR1 as SGHNT and CDR2 as YENEEA. In nucleotides, the CDR3 is TGTGCCAGCAGTCCGTCGACAGGGGCCTACGAGCAGTACTTC. Its translation: CASSPSTGAYEQYF.

This clone showed up just a few times. This chain connects TRBV18 to TRBJ1-1; D uncertain. V was cut by 3 bases and J by 4 bases, with 9 bases left in between. This CDR3 has 13 residues. From germline, CDR1 is KGHSH and CDR2 LQKENI. DNA of the CDR3: TGTGCCAGCTCACCCGACCGCGGCACTGAAGCTTTCTTT. Protein product: CASSPDRGTEAFF.

This clone was seen only a few times. V is TRBV30 and J is TRBJ1-1; D is unresolved. V lost 3 bases to trimming and J lost 0 bases, with 11 bases between them. This CDR3 has 14 amino acids. CDR1 and CDR2 (germline): GTSNPN, SVGIG (reference sequence). The chain's CDR3 is CAWSPGPMNTEAFF. The CDR3 DNA sequence: TGTGCCTGGAGCCCGGGCCCGATGAACACTGAAGCTTTCTTT.

The genes are TRBV9 and TRBJ2-3; D unresolved. V was cut by 3 bases and J by 7 bases, with 12 bases left in between. The CDR3 spans 13 residues. Germline lookup yields CDR1 SGDLS and CDR2 YYNGEE. The CDR3, as DNA: TGTGCCAGCAGCGGACTTGTGATGAATACGCAGTATTTT. Translation gives CASSGLVMNTQYF.